The entry below gives a single TCR beta chain sequence along with its context. Original analysis: Amplifying reference gene primers gave estimates of nucleated cell counts. Data came from immunoSEQ multiplex PCR; TCRdb stores just in-frame clones and leaves some out. Clone size and V and J calls were adopted from that table, with D and trimming inferred from the DNA. The sample comprises 250,000 or so clones, 87% of which are singletons, and around 3% rests with the top ten. The CDR3 contains 13 residues. Trimming took off 5 bases at V and 3 bases at J, with 8 bases between the two ends. The sample belongs to a study of blood T cell repertoires in COVID-19. In the study overall: The study drew acute and convalescent COVID-19 samples from the United States, Italy and Spain. PBMCs, B-cell-depleted T cells, or T cells were the source of the cDNA or gDNA that made up the material.

The sample taken for sequencing was peripheral blood. This chain uses TRBV12-3 or TRBV12-4 with TRBJ1-5; D is possibly TRBD1 (5 bases). This TCR came from a man aged 18 to 30 with active or convalescent COVID-19. The CDR3 is CASSRTPNQPQHF. In DNA form, the CDR3 reads TGTGCCAGCAGTCGGACACCCAATCAGCCCCAGCATTTT.